This TCR beta chain was obtained from a study of shared clonotypes between healthy human individuals. Study-wide results and caveats: Clonotypes shared by all four sorted-subset donors had higher generation probabilities than non-shared clonotypes.

Turning to this clone: Its antigen remains unidentified.

Profiled with immunoSEQ multiplex PCR; TCRdb holds only in-frame clones, not every one. The sample shows about 1.5 million clones, around 95% of them seen only once. CDR1 is MDHEN, CDR2 SYDVKM, per germline. This CDR3 spans 13 amino acids. Trimming took 6 bases from V and 3 from J, leaving 12 bases between them. Specimen: naive CD4+ T cells sorted from blood. Subset: CD45RA+ positively selected. The J gene is TRBJ2-7, the V gene TRBV28; D is uncertain. The origin of this receptor is a man under 40 in good health. This CDR3 is CASRPGHGYEQYF. The CDR3, as DNA: TGTGCCAGCAGGCCCGGCCACGGCTACGAGCAGTACTTC.